The sequence of this T cell receptor beta chain was determined in a study of early T cells in non-severe SARS-CoV-2 infection. Study context: Sequencing used unsorted whole-blood bulk RNA, so chains lack pairing. Study-level findings and limits: Matches to VDJdb favored anti-spike CD8 responses and missed private and CD4 specificities.

Many counts were recorded for this clonotype. Antigen unknown. This CDR3 contains 13 residues. Germline V lookup: CDR1 LNHDA, CDR2 SQIVND (reference sequence). The V gene lost 7 bases and the J gene lost 7 bases, with 17 bases spanning the gap. Individual cDNA molecules were tagged with unique molecular identifiers. TCRdb re-called the 5' RACE reads through MiXCR, storing one row per CDR3 protein. This sample has tens of thousands of distinct CDR3 sequences; 6.2% occur once, and the top ten carry 3% to 4.5%. The chain uses TRBV19 and TRBJ2-7; D not resolved. The sequence derives from an adult who was a healthcare worker with PCR-confirmed SARS-CoV-2 infection or an uninfected control (not recorded which). What was sequenced was whole blood. The CDR3 DNA follows: TGTGCCAGTAAACCCCGTGCCACGGAAGAGCAGTACTTC. Its translation is CASKPRATEEQYF.